The present entry profiles one T cell receptor (beta chain) with its context. Produced via immunoSEQ multiplex PCR; TCRdb's table is partial and in-frame only. The table includes around 69,000 clones, 65% to 90% detected once. This sample was included in a study of OX40 agonist ivuxolimab in advanced cancers. The CDR3 has 15 amino acids. Per germline, CDR1 SEHNR and CDR2 FQNEAQ (reference sequence). The V end lost 2 bases, the J end lost 4 bases, and 12 bases lay between the germline ends. The specimen was CD4+ or CD8+ T cells sorted from blood, collected in a trial of the OX40 agonist ivuxolimab. The J gene is TRBJ1-5, the V gene TRBV7-9; weak D call: TRBD1 (6 bases). The clonotype was recovered from an adult with an advanced solid tumor such as melanoma, head and neck, liver or kidney cancer. The CDR3 DNA reads as TGTGCCAGCAGCTTACAAGGGGGATCTAATCAGCCCCAGCATTTT. Translating it yields CASSLQGGSNQPQHF.